Reported below is one T cell receptor (beta chain). The sample belongs to a study of blood T cell repertoires in COVID-19. Clones were sequenced by immunoSEQ multiplex PCR, and TCRdb holds only the in-frame ones, with some missing. The sample carries tens of thousands of clones, 88% recorded once. Germline CDR1 is MGHRA and CDR2 is YSYEKL. The V gene end was trimmed by 1 base and the J gene end by 1 base; junction bases not matched to a gene: 8. The CDR3 length is 17 residues. The clonotype was recovered from a woman older than 75 with active COVID-19. Material: peripheral blood. The J gene is TRBJ2-3, the V gene TRBV4-1; 7 nucleotides line up with TRBD2. CDR3 DNA: TGCGCCAGCAGCCAAGTTTATCGCCTAGCGGGCACAGATACGCAGTATTTT. Translation gives CASSQVYRLAGTDTQYF.